This T cell receptor beta chain was identified in a study of blood T cell repertoires in COVID-19. The germline V gene encodes CDR1 SGHTA and CDR2 FQGNSA. The CDR3 is made up of 14 amino acids. Trimming left V 4 bases short and J 0 bases short, with 8 bases between. Here immunoSEQ multiplex PCR was the method, and the copy in TCRdb shows in-frame clones only, minus some. The sample consists of under 200,000 clones, just under 90% of them appearing once. The chain uses TRBV7-2 and TRBJ2-3; D may be TRBD1 (6 bases). The sequenced material came from peripheral blood. The clonotype originates from a man between 18 and 35 years old with active or convalescent COVID-19. In DNA, the CDR3 is TGTGCCAGCAGCTGGACAGCTAGCACAGATACGCAGTATTTT. This encodes CASSWTASTDTQYF. Based on the CDR3 plus reference TRBV7-2 and TRBJ2-3, the full variable domain is GAGVSQSPSNKVTEKGKDVELRCDPISGHTALYWYRQSLGQGLEFLIYFQGNSAPDKSGLPSDRFSAERTGGSVSTLTIQRTQQEDSAVYLCASSWTASTDTQYFGPGTRLTVL.